This TCR beta chain came from a study of T cells in localized non-small cell lung cancer. On this clone: Its antigen is unidentified.

Measured with immunoSEQ multiplex PCR; TCRdb has only the in-frame clones, and not every one. The sample lists 50,000 to 60,000 clones; around three quarters were seen once. Study results and limitations: Sequencing involved a lone tumor region, leaving heterogeneity possible. Adjacent lung was found to contain a median approximately 52 of the top 100 tumor clones.

The receptor comes from a woman between 35 and 75 years old with stage II lung adenocarcinoma. Material: PBMCs, obtained before any cancer treatment.

CDR3 protein: CASSTGTSPAEQYF. DNA for the CDR3: TGTGCCAGCAGCACCGGGACTAGCCCCGCCGAGCAGTACTTC. The chain couples TRBV7-9 to TRBJ2-7; 9 positions match TRBD2. This CDR3 comprises 14 residues. CDR1 is SEHNR and CDR2 is FQNEAQ in the germline V gene (reference sequence). Germline trimming cut 5 bases from V and 6 bases from J; bases unmatched to any gene: 8.